This is a list of T cell receptor beta chains from one sample in a study of blood T cell repertoires in COVID-19. Data came from immunoSEQ multiplex PCR; TCRdb stores just in-frame clones and leaves some out. The table has under 350,000 clones, roughly 90% seen once; the top ten hold 1.5% to 2%. Sequenced sample: PBMCs or T cells enriched from blood (not recorded which). These receptors all stem from a woman in her 40s who had recovered from COVID-19. Each CDR3 is given with its conserved first and last residue. The D gene is left open where the match is weak. Part of the rows lack a size; the others show once, few, many or a class for expanded clones.

abundance	d_gene	len	v_gene	j_gene	CDR3nt	CDR3aa
few	TRBD1	15	TRBV9	TRBJ2-7	TGTGCCAGCAGCGCCCGGGAAGGACAGGCCTACGAGCAGTACTTC	CASSAREGQAYEQYF
many	.	14	TRBV21-1	TRBJ2-1	TGTGCCAGCAGGACTAGCAGGGGATACAATGAGCAGTTCTTC	CASRTSRGYNEQFF
.	.	15	TRBV4-1	TRBJ1-4	TGCGCCAGCAGCCAAGACGGGGGTTACAATGAAAAACTGTTTTTT	CASSQDGGYNEKLFF
.	TRBD2	17	TRBV4-2	TRBJ2-1	TGTGCCAGCAGCCAAGTCATCGTGACTAGCGGGGGCAATGAGCAGTTCTTC	CASSQVIVTSGGNEQFF
once	.	16	TRBV11-2	TRBJ2-5	TGTGCCAGCAGCAGCATCTTGGGAGAGGGCCAAGAGACCCAGTACTTC	CASSSILGEGQETQYF
.	.	15	TRBV6-5	TRBJ1-6	TGTGCCAGCAGTTACTCGACGGGACACTTATCACCCCTCCACTTT	CASSYSTGHLSPLHF
once	.	13	TRBV7-3	TRBJ1-6	TGTGCCAGCAGCTCTAACAGGGATTCACCCCTCCACTTT	CASSSNRDSPLHF
.	TRBD2	18	TRBV4-1	TRBJ2-3	TGCGCCAGCAGCCAAGATACTAGCGGGGGAACTAGCACAGATACGCAGTATTTT	CASSQDTSGGTSTDTQYF
.	.	13	TRBV19	TRBJ1-5	TGTGCCAGTAGACTGACGGGGGGTCAGCCCCAGCATTTT	CASRLTGGQPQHF
.	.	13	TRBV5-1	TRBJ1-6	TGCGCCAGCAGCTTGGCAGGGCGTTCACCCCTCCACTTT	CASSLAGRSPLHF
.	TRBD2	14	TRBV2	TRBJ2-1	TGTGCCAGCAGAACTAGCGGGAATTACAATGAGCAGTTCTTC	CASRTSGNYNEQFF
.	.	14	TRBV9	TRBJ2-2	TGTGCCAGCAGCGTAGGGGGCGTCACCGGGGAGCTGTTTTTT	CASSVGGVTGELFF
.	.	15	TRBV7-9	TRBJ1-6	TGTGCCAGCAGCCCTGGGACAAGCGTTGCTTCACCCCTCCACTTT	CASSPGTSVASPLHF
.	.	15	TRBV6-6	TRBJ2-3	TGTGCCAGCAGTTACTCAGAACTCTACACAGATACGCAGTATTTT	CASSYSELYTDTQYF